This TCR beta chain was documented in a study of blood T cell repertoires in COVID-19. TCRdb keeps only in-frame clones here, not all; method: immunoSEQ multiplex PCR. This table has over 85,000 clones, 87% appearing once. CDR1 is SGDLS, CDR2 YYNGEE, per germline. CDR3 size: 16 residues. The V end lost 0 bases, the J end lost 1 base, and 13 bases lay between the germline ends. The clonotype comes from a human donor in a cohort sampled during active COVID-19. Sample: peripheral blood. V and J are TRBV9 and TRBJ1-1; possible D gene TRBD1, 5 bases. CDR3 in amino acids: CASSVEVAGWNTEAFF. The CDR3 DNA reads TGTGCCAGCAGCGTAGAGGTCGCAGGGTGGAACACTGAAGCTTTCTTT.